This record looks at one T cell receptor beta chain sequence and its context. The target antigen is unknown. This sample was included in a study of immune heterogeneity within non-small cell lung tumors. General study results and limits: Recurring identical dominant CDR3 beta clonotypes were observed across tumor sites within a patient, together with site-unique high-frequency clones. The repertoire of each individual patient held high-frequency T-cell receptor beta clonotypes that were largely distinct from those of other patients. The correlation between local T-cell clonality and local tumor mutational burden was positive, moderate in strength and statistically significant, with R 0.3 to 0.35.

Germline values: CDR1 MNHNS, CDR2 SASEGT. Trimming took 8 bases from V and 1 from J, leaving 14 bases between them. The CDR3 runs 14 residues. CDR3 of TCR beta was amplified by multiplex PCR that used 32 V and 13 J primers. Each CDR3 protein is one row after TCRdb ran MiXCR on the multiplex PCR reads. The sample carries 7,200 or so distinct CDR3 sequences, approximately 20% recorded once. Genomic DNA from bulk tumor acted as the template, and about 600 ng was loaded per sample. From each primary tumor, several far-apart biopsies were obtained during surgery. Patients had untreated, newly diagnosed non-small cell lung cancer and underwent curative surgery.

The specimen was lung tumor tissue. This chain links TRBV6-1 with TRBJ1-1, with D tentatively TRBD1 (5 bases). This clonotype originated in a man in his 60s with non-small cell lung cancer. The CDR3 here is CASLYGTSNTEAFF. In DNA form, the CDR3 reads TGTGCCAGCTTATACGGGACGTCGAACACTGAAGCTTTCTTT.